The present T cell receptor (beta chain) was sequenced within a study of shared clonotypes between healthy human individuals. Study-wide results and limits: Investigators collected only blood, and repertoires in tissues likely differ.

Details on this clone: No antigen is known for it.

Authors' methods: ImmunoSEQ output held junction-only sequences without quality scores, so filtering differed. This table comes from immunoSEQ multiplex PCR, and its TCRdb copy is limited to in-frame clones, with some not included. V and J calls and clone size are copied from that table; D and trimming were computed from the DNA. The table lists 740,000 or so clones, 60% to 75% of them singletons. This receptor was obtained from a woman in her twenties or thirties in good health. The sequencing input was memory CD4+ T cells sorted from blood. As to subset: CD45RA-negative fraction.

CDR3 sequence reads: CASSAAGGPAQFF. The CDR3 nucleotides are TGTGCCAGCAGCGCCGCAGGGGGTCCGGCGCAGTTCTTC. The J gene is TRBJ2-1, the V gene TRBV5-6; TRBD1 aligns across 7 bases. The CDR3 has 13 residues. The J segment lost 12 bases and the V segment lost 4 bases, leaving 10 bases of the junction unmatched. Germline lookup yields CDR1 SGHDT and CDR2 YYEEEE.